The 7 T cell receptor beta chains below all came from one sample that was sequenced in a study of blood T cell repertoires in COVID-19. Assay: immunoSEQ multiplex PCR; the TCRdb copy retains only in-frame clones and omits some. The table shows 300,000 to 350,000 clones, with 90% occurring only once. The specimen was peripheral blood. These receptors all come from a woman younger than 45 with COVID-19, enrolled during active disease.

This chain uses TRBV28 with TRBJ2-5; maybe TRBD2 (5 bases). With 5 bases removed from V and 5 bases from J, the gap between germline ends came to 12 bases. The CDR3 has 13 amino acids. Per germline, CDR1 MDHEN and CDR2 SYDVKM. The chain's CDR3 is CASSKRAMETQYF. DNA of the CDR3: TGTGCCAGCAGTAAGAGGGCCATGGAGACCCAGTACTTC.

The rearrangement uses TRBV9 and TRBJ2-7, with 7 bases aligning to TRBD1. The V and J ends lost 3 bases and 0 bases, in that order; junction bases with no gene match: 3. There are 14 residues in the CDR3. Germline CDR1 and CDR2: SGDLS and YYNGEE. The CDR3 loop is CASSATGRSYEQYF. The CDR3 DNA is TGTGCCAGCAGCGCGACAGGGCGCTCCTACGAGCAGTACTTC.

CDR3 amino acids: CQGLTKAEAFF. In nucleotides, the CDR3 is TGCCAGGGCCTGACGAAGGCTGAAGCTTTCTTT. The chain uses TRBV20-1 and TRBJ1-1; maybe TRBD1 (5 bases). The V gene's germline CDR1 is DFQATT and CDR2 SNEGSKA (reference sequence). This CDR3 region has 11 residues.

In its sample, this clone was seen once. Other nucleotide sequences in the sample specify the same CDR3. V usage is TRBV27 and J usage is TRBJ1-5, with TRBD1 identical over 7 bases. V lost 6 bases, J lost 7 bases, and 3 bases stayed unmatched. Germline lookup yields CDR1 MNHEY and CDR2 SMNVEV (reference sequence). This CDR3 has 12 residues. The CDR3 bases are TGTGCCAGCAGGACAGGGAACCAGCCCCAGCATTTT. Translating gives CASRTGNQPQHF.

This chain links TRBV19 with TRBJ2-1; TRBD2 matches at 7 bases. CDR1 and CDR2 from the germline V gene are LNHDA and SQIVND (reference sequence). This CDR3 region has 15 residues. Trimming cost V 7 bases and J 1 base; bases outside gene matches: 7. In DNA form, the CDR3 reads TGTGCCAGTACTCTCGGACTAGAATCCTACAATGAGCAGTTCTTC. This sequence encodes CASTLGLESYNEQFF.

Only one count was recorded for this clone. The V call is TRBV6-6, the J call TRBJ2-1; TRBD1 agrees at 8 bases. The germline V gene has CDR1 MNHNY and CDR2 SVGAGI (reference sequence). Trimming removed 5 bases from V and 0 bases from J; junction bases left unmatched: 12. The CDR3 runs to 18 residues. CDR3 nucleotide sequence: TGTGCCAGCAGTCCCCAAATACAGGGGGAAGGCTCCTACAATGAGCAGTTCTTC. Translating gives CASSPQIQGEGSYNEQFF.

This clone was found a few times. This chain connects TRBV28 to TRBJ1-1; 8 nucleotides match TRBD1. The CDR3 is made up of 15 amino acids. CDR1 MDHEN and CDR2 SYDVKM come from the germline V gene. V was pared by 2 bases and J by 3 bases, with 5 bases of the junction left unmatched. This CDR3 is CASSLPLTGDTEAFF. Written as DNA, the CDR3 is TGTGCCAGCAGTTTACCCTTGACAGGGGACACTGAAGCTTTCTTT.